This passage covers 23 T cell receptor beta chains from one sample sequenced in a study of radiotherapy plus CTLA-4 blockade in lung cancer. Sequenced by immunoSEQ multiplex PCR; TCRdb stores in-frame clones only, minus some. This repertoire shows 85,000 to 100,000 clones, 55% to 75% found once; its top ten account for more than 12%. Material: peripheral blood, obtained from a patient treated with radiotherapy plus ipilimumab. These receptor sequences come from a human donor with non-small cell lung cancer that progressed on radiotherapy plus ipilimumab.

The V call is TRBV4-1, the J call TRBJ1-3; 9 bases agree with TRBD1. After removal of 1 base from V and 6 bases from J, the junction contained 4 bases not matched to a gene. The germline gives CDR1 MGHRA, CDR2 YSYEKL. The length of the CDR3 is 15 residues. In nucleotides, the CDR3 is TGCGCCAGCAGCCAAGGAGGACAGGGGACAAACACCATATATTTT. Encoded protein: CASSQGGQGTNTIYF.

For this clone: A far larger clone is just one base off, so this is likely a read error. The rearrangement joins TRBV6-5 to TRBJ1-1; TRBD1 might be the D (6 bases). CDR3 size: 14 residues. Germline V gene sequence: CDR1 MNHEY, CDR2 SVGAGI. The CDR3 bases are TGTGCCATCAGTTACGGGGGGCAAAACACTGAAGCTTTCTTT. It specifies CAISYGGQNTEAFF.

CDR3 bases: TGTGCCAGCAGTTTACAGGGGGCGTCGGTCAATGAGCAGTTCTTC. Translated: CASSLQGASVNEQFF. The chain employs TRBV27 and TRBJ2-1; 8 nucleotides agree with TRBD1. Germline assignment: CDR1 MNHEY and CDR2 SMNVEV (reference sequence). After removal of 2 bases from V and 6 bases from J, the junction contained 6 bases not matched to a gene. The length of the CDR3 is 15 residues.

The genes are TRBV21-1 and TRBJ2-7. TRBV21-1 is termed a pseudogene. The CDR3 length is 15 residues. CDR3 bases: TGTGCCAGCTCCATTGGCCGGGCGAGTTGGTACGAGCAGTACTTC. Translating it yields CASSIGRASWYEQYF.

Only a few counts were recorded for this clone. The chain employs TRBV2 and TRBJ2-5; the D call may be TRBD1 or TRBD2 (6 bases each). This CDR3 has 13 residues. The V end lost 3 bases, the J end lost 5 bases, and 10 bases lay between the germline ends. Germline V CDR1 and CDR2: SNHLY, FYNNEI. CDR3 region: CASSDGGQETQYF. The CDR3 bases are TGTGCCAGCAGTGACGGGGGCCAGGAGACCCAGTACTTC.

J is TRBJ2-7 and V is TRBV5-1; 9 bases fit TRBD1. In germline, CDR1 is SGHRS, CDR2 YFSETQ. The length of the CDR3 is 14 residues. Germline trimming cut 3 bases from V and 4 bases from J; bases unmatched to any gene: 5. CDR3 residues: CASSSGTGRYEQYF. The DNA for the CDR3 is TGCGCCAGCAGCTCCGGGACAGGGAGGTACGAGCAGTACTTC.

The rearrangement links TRBV4-3 to TRBJ2-7, with TRBD2 as a possible D gene (6 bases). The CDR3 consists of 13 residues. V lost 3 bases, J lost 2 bases, and 8 bases lay in between. Germline V CDR1 and CDR2: LGHNA, YSLEER. In DNA, the CDR3 is TGCGCCAGCAGCCAGCCGGGAGCCTACGAGCAGTACTTC. This sequence encodes CASSQPGAYEQYF.

The chain has TRBV7-9 and TRBJ1-2, with D perhaps TRBD1 (5 bases). V was trimmed by 3 bases and J by 3 bases, leaving 11 bases between them. The germline gives CDR1 SEHNR, CDR2 FQNEAQ (reference sequence). This CDR3 is 14 amino acids long. The CDR3 loop is CASSLGGSDYGYTF. As DNA, the CDR3 is TGTGCCAGCAGCTTGGGGGGGTCCGACTATGGCTACACCTTC.

The rearrangement uses TRBV7-2 and TRBJ1-6; a weak D match, TRBD1 (6 bases). This CDR3 region has 14 residues. Germline V gives CDR1 SGHTA, CDR2 FQGNSA. Trimming removed 4 bases from V and 10 bases from J, with 14 bases in between. CDR3 sequence: CASSYLPGDSPLHF. The CDR3 DNA is TGTGCCAGCAGCTACCTTCCAGGGGACTCACCCCTCCACTTT.

The count of this clone is one. The rearrangement joins TRBV19 to TRBJ1-1, with TRBD1 matching over 8 bases. The length of the CDR3 is 13 residues. V lost 6 bases and J lost 5; bases outside the gene matches: 5. Germline CDR1 is LNHDA and CDR2 is SQIVND (reference sequence). Here the CDR3 reads CASRRTGNTEAFF. The CDR3, as DNA: TGTGCCAGTAGGCGGACAGGGAATACTGAAGCTTTCTTT.

The chain employs TRBV28 and TRBJ1-5, with D maybe TRBD1 (6 bases). The V and J ends lost 4 bases and 1 base respectively, with 20 bases between them. The germline gives CDR1 MDHEN, CDR2 SYDVKM. CDR3 length equals 18 residues. In nucleotides, the CDR3 is TGTGCCAGCAGTTCGGGGGACACCTTTAGGGTCAGCAATCAGCCCCAGCATTTT. Translation gives CASSSGDTFRVSNQPQHF.

This clone has only a few counts. The rearrangement joins TRBV7-2 to TRBJ2-7; possibly TRBD2 for D (5 bases). This CDR3 has 16 residues. Germline V lookup: CDR1 SGHTA, CDR2 FQGNSA. V gave up 5 bases and J gave up 3 bases, with 20 bases separating them. The CDR3 loop is CASSRPRASYIYEQYF. The CDR3 DNA reads TGTGCCAGCAGCCGACCTAGGGCTAGCTACATCTACGAGCAGTACTTC.

With respect to this clone: The identical CDR3 is also encoded by other nucleotide sequences in the sample. The chain employs TRBV9 and TRBJ2-4, with 7 nucleotides matching TRBD2. This CDR3 comprises 16 residues. Germline V gene data show CDR1 as SGDLS and CDR2 as YYNGEE. V lost 3 bases, J lost 6 bases, and 12 bases stayed unmatched. The DNA of the CDR3 is TGTGCCAGCAGCGCGCGAGGTGGGCCGGGGGGAAACATTCAGTACTTC. Its protein is CASSARGGPGGNIQYF.

The rearrangement uses TRBV4-2 and TRBJ2-5, with 9 bases that match TRBD1. CDR1 and CDR2 from the germline V gene are LGHNA and YNFKEQ. After removal of 4 bases from V and 5 bases from J, the junction contained 5 bases not matched to a gene. This CDR3 region has 14 residues. The CDR3 region has the DNA TGTGCCAGCAGCCCGGACAGGGGCATGGAGACCCAGTACTTC. Amino acids: CASSPDRGMETQYF.

This clone has only one observation. V gene TRBV2 combines with J gene TRBJ2-2; TRBD1 agrees at 7 bases. This CDR3 region has 15 residues. CDR1 SNHLY and CDR2 FYNNEI come from the germline V gene. V lost 5 bases and J lost 5; bases outside the gene matches: 8. This CDR3 reads CASSRDRVSTGELFF. CDR3 DNA: TGTGCCAGCAGTCGCGACAGGGTATCTACCGGGGAGCTGTTTTTT.

A word on this clone: Its ends do not fully match the called genes, so a read error is possible. The gene calls are TRBV6-5 and TRBJ2-7; 7 positions match TRBD1. CDR1 and CDR2 (germline): MNHEY, SVGAGI. This CDR3 region has 13 residues. In DNA form, the CDR3 reads TGTGCCAGCAGTTTTGTTTCCAGGGGGTTCAAGAACTTC. It encodes CASSFVSRGFKNF.

This chain joins TRBV11-3 and TRBJ1-3; D uncertain. CDR1 SGHNT and CDR2 YENEEA come from the germline V gene. CDR3 size: 14 residues. The V gene lost 1 base and the J gene lost 4 bases, with 8 bases spanning the gap. The CDR3 region has the DNA TGTGCCAGCAGCTTAGGTCAGTCCGGAAACACCATATATTTT. Amino acid sequence: CASSLGQSGNTIYF.

This chain links TRBV4-3 with TRBJ1-2; unclear D gene. Germline loops: CDR1 LGHNA, CDR2 YSLEER. CDR3 length: 19 residues. V was shortened by 1 base and J by 0 bases, with 21 bases between the two germline ends. CDR3 sequence: CASSQGISWREEPNYGYTF. The CDR3 nucleotides read TGCGCCAGCAGCCAAGGGATCTCGTGGAGGGAGGAACCTAACTATGGCTACACCTTC.

The chain joins TRBV10-3 to TRBJ1-2; D unresolved. The V end lost 3 bases, the J end lost 5 bases, and 13 bases lay between the germline ends. This CDR3 comprises 14 residues. Looked up from germline, CDR1 is ENHRY and CDR2 is SYGVKD. The CDR3: CAISDPGFAYGYTF. The CDR3 DNA is TGTGCCATCAGTGACCCCGGATTCGCGTATGGCTACACCTTC.

This clone was seen only once. This chain connects TRBV2 to TRBJ1-5; D possibly corresponds to TRBD1 (5 bases). V lost 8 bases and J 4 bases, leaving 15 bases between the germline ends. The CDR3 sequence is 14 residues long. The germline CDR1 and CDR2 sequences are SNHLY and FYNNEI. The CDR3 loop is CASAPGRGNQPQHF. The CDR3 DNA reads as TGTGCCAGCGCCCCAGGGAGGGGAAATCAGCCCCAGCATTTT.

V usage is TRBV9 and J usage is TRBJ2-5; D is ambiguous. This CDR3 region has 14 residues. V lost 0 bases, J lost 0 bases, and 6 bases lay in between. The germline gives CDR1 SGDLS, CDR2 YYNGEE. CDR3 sequence reads: CASSVGPNQETQYF. The CDR3, as DNA: TGTGCCAGCAGCGTAGGGCCCAACCAAGAGACCCAGTACTTC.

The CDR3, as DNA: TGTGCCAGCAGCCCCGGGACTAGCAGGTCAGATACGCAGTATTTT. Translated, it gives CASSPGTSRSDTQYF. V and J are TRBV7-7 and TRBJ2-3, with 9 bases fitting TRBD2. The V segment lost 5 bases and the J segment 4 bases; nucleotides outside the gene matches: 7. Germline V CDR1 and CDR2: SSHAT, FNYEAQ (reference sequence). The CDR3 contains 15 residues.

V and J are TRBV5-1 and TRBJ2-1, with D hard to call. CDR3 length: 13 amino acids. CDR1 SGHRS and CDR2 YFSETQ come from the germline V gene. Trimming left V 1 base short and J 4 bases short, with 6 bases between. The CDR3 spells CASSLREYNEQFF. For the CDR3, the DNA is TGCGCCAGCAGCTTGCGTGAGTACAATGAGCAGTTCTTC.